This note documents a single T cell receptor (beta chain) sequence. This entry belongs to a study of blood T cell repertoires in COVID-19. The CDR3 spans 14 residues. V lost 4 bases to trimming and J lost 0 bases, with 10 bases between them. Germline V lookup: CDR1 SGHRS, CDR2 YFSETQ. Assay used: immunoSEQ multiplex PCR; TCRdb lists only in-frame clones, some missing. The profile shows roughly 360,000 clones, about 80% of them singletons. The source material was peripheral blood. This TCR was sampled from a human donor with acute or convalescent COVID-19. The donor label of this sample is uncertain. V and J are TRBV5-1 and TRBJ1-1, with D perhaps matching TRBD1 (5 bases). This CDR3 is CASSIRGVNTEAFF. The CDR3 DNA reads as TGCGCCAGCAGCATCCGGGGGGTGAACACTGAAGCTTTCTTT.